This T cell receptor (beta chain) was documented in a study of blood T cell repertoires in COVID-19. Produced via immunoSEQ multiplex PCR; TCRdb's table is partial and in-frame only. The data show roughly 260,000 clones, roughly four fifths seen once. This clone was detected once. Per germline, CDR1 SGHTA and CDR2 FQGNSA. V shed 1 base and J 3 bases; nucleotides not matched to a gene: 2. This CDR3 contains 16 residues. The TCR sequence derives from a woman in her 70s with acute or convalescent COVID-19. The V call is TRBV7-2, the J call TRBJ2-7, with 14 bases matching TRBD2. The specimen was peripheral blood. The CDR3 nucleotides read TGTGCCAGCAGCTTAGAGGGACTAGCGGGGGTCTACGAGCAGTACTTC. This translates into CASSLEGLAGVYEQYF.